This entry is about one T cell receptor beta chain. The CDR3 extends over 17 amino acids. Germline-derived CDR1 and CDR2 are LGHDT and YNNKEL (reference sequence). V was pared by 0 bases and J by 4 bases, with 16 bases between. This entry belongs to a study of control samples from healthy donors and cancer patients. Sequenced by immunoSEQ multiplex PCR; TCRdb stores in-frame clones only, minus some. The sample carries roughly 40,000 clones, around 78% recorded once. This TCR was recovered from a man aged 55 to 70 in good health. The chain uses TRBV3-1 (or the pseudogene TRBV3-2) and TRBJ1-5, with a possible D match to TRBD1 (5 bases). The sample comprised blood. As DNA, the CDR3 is TGTGCCAGCAGCCAAGATCATATGGGAGGGGTAAATCAGCCCCAGCATTTT. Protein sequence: CASSQDHMGGVNQPQHF.